Reported below is one T cell receptor beta chain. The antigen remains unidentified. The PCR contained 60 Vbeta and 13 Jbeta primers. Here immunoSEQ multiplex PCR was the method, and the copy in TCRdb shows in-frame clones only, minus some. The sample has some 120,000 clones, roughly 9% seen once; the top ten hold roughly 3.1%. The sample belongs to a study of cytomegalovirus exposure and HLA in healthy donors. The CDR3 has 15 residues. Germline lookup yields CDR1 SGHRS and CDR2 YFSETQ. J was trimmed by 2 bases and V by 4 bases; bases with no gene match: 5. Study-wide results and caveats: Later genetic work tied a missense DCLRE1C variant to beta-chain V and J trimming. Highly shared sequence variants in one cluster were likely a sequencing artifact.

The clonotype comes from a man under 40 in good health and CMV-seronegative. The V call is TRBV5-1, the J call TRBJ2-5; 10 bases line up with TRBD2. Sequenced input: PBMCs. The CDR3, as DNA: TGCGCCAGCAGCACGACTAGCGGGCGGCAAGAGACCCAGTACTTC. It encodes CASSTTSGRQETQYF.